This T cell receptor beta chain is from a study of molecular identifiers for immune sequencing clone quantification. The wider study: Replicates split RNA from approximately 22,000 or 94,000 naive CD8 cells five ways, and the researchers sequenced four portions. Study-level findings and limits: Effector cells kept over 98% of their molecules in clones above 20 RNA copies, while naive cells kept under 1% there.

Bulk TCR library preparation followed previously described methods with listed TCR primers. TCRdb re-analysed the PCR reads in MiXCR, keeping a single row per CDR3 protein. The table includes about 630,000 distinct CDR3 sequences, about 25% detected once. In the sort, naive CD8 T cells were defined as CD8+CD4-CCR7+CD45RA+. Remarks on this clonotype: Its antigen is unidentified.

Germline V gene sequence: CDR1 MNHNY, CDR2 SVGAGI (reference sequence). This CDR3 contains 16 residues. V lost 2 bases to trimming and J lost 8 bases, with 19 bases between them. This TCR came from a human donor in good health. Some libraries in this study had Jurkat cell RNA spiked in. The specimen sequenced was naive CD8+ T cells from blood, with Jurkat cell RNA spiked in. Indicated subset: FACS-sorted CD8+CD4-CCR7+CD45RA+ naive T cells. The V gene is TRBV6-6, the J gene TRBJ2-1; D may be TRBD1 (6 bases). The DNA of the CDR3 is TGTGCCAGCAGTTACGGGGACACCTTCATTTACTATGAGCAGTTCTTC. This encodes CASSYGDTFIYYEQFF.